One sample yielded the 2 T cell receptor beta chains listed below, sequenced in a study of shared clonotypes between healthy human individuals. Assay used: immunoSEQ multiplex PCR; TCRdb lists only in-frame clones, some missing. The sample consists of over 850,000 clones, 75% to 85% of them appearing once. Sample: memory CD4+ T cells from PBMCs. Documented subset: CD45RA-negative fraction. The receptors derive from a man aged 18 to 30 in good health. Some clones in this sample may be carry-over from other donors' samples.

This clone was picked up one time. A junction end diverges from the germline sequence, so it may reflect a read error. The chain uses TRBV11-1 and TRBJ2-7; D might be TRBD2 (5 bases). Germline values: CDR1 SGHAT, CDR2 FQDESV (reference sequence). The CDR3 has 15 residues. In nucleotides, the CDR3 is TGTGCCTGCAGCCGGCCAGGTGGAGGTGACTACGAGCAGTACTTC. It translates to CACSRPGGGDYEQYF.

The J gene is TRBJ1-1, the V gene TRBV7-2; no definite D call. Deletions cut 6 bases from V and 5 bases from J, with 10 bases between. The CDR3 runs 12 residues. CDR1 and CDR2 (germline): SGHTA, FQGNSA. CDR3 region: CASRLIGTEAFF. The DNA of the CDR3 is TGTGCCAGCAGACTAATAGGGACTGAAGCTTTCTTT. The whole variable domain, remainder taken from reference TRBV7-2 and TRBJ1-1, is GAGVSQSPSNKVTEKGKDVELRCDPISGHTALYWYRQSLGQGLEFLIYFQGNSAPDKSGLPSDRFSAERTGGSVSTLTIQRTQQEDSAVYLCASRLIGTEAFFGQGTRLTVV.